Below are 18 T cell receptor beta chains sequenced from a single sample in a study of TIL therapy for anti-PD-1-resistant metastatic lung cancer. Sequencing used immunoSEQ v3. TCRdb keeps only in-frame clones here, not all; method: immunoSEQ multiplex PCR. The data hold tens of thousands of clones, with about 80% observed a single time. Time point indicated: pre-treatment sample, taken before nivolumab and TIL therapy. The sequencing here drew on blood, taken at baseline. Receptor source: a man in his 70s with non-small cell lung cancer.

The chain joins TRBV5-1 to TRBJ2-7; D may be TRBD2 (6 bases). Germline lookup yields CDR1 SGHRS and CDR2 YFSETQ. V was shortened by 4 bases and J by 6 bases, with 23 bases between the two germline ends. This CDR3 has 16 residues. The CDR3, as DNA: TGCGCCAGCAGCCAGGGCGCTGCGACTAGTGTAGGCGAGCAGTACTTC. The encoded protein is CASSQGAATSVGEQYF.

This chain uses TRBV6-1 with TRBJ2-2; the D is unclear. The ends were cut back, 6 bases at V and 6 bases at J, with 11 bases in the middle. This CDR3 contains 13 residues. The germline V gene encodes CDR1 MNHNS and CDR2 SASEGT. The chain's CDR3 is CASRSRVSGELFF. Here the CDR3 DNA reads TGTGCCAGCAGGTCTAGGGTGTCCGGGGAGCTGTTTTTT.

The CDR3 DNA reads TGTGCCAGCAGCCGTGGGACAGGATTTTCTAGCACAGATACGCAGTATTTT. It codes for CASSRGTGFSSTDTQYF. This chain links TRBV27 with TRBJ2-3; 8 nucleotides agree with TRBD1. J lost 0 bases, V lost 6 bases, and 11 bases had no gene match. This CDR3 is 17 amino acids long. The germline V gene has CDR1 MNHEY and CDR2 SMNVEV (reference sequence).

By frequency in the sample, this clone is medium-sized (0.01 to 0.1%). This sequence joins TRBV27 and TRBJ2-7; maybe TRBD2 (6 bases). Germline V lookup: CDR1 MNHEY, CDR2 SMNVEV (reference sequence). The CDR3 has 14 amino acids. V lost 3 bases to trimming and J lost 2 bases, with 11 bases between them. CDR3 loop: CASSLSSGPYEQYF. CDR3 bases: TGTGCCAGCAGTTTGAGTAGCGGCCCCTACGAGCAGTACTTC.

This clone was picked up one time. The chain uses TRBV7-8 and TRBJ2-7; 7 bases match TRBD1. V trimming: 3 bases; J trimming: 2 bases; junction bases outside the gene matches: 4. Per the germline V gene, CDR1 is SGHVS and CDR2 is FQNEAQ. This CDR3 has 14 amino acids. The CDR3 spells CASSLGQPPYEQYF. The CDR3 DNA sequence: TGTGCCAGCAGCTTGGGACAGCCCCCCTACGAGCAGTACTTC. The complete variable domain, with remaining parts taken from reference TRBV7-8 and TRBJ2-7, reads GAGVSQSPRYKVAKRGQDVALRCDPISGHVSLFWYQQALGQGPEFLTYFQNEAQLDKSGLPSDRFFAERPEGSVSTLKIQRTQQEDSAVYLCASSLGQPPYEQYFGPGTRLTVT.

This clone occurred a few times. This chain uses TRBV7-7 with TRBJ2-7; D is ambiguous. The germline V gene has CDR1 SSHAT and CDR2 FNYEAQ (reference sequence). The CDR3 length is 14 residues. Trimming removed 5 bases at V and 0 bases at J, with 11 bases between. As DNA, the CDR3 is TGTGCCAGCAGCCCTGGAGCAGCCTCCTACGAGCAGTACTTC. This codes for CASSPGAASYEQYF.

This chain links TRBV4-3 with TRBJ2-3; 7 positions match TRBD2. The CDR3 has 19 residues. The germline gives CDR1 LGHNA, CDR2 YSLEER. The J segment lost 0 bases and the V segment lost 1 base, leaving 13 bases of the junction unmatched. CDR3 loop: CASSQAPFFGSGSTDTQYF. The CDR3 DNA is TGCGCCAGCAGCCAAGCCCCCTTCTTCGGTAGCGGGAGCACAGATACGCAGTATTTT.

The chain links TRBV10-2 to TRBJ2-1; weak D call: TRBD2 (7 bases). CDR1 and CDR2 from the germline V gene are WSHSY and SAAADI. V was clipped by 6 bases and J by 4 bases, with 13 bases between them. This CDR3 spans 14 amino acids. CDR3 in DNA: TGCGCCAGCAGGGGGGGGGCGGCGTACAATGAGCAGTTCTTC. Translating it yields CASRGGAAYNEQFF.

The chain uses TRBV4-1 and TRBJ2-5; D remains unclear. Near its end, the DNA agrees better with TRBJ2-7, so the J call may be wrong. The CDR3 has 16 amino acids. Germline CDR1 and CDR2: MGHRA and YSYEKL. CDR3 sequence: CASSQDFAATGYEQYF. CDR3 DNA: TGCGCCAGCAGCCAAGATTTCGCGGCTACGGGTTACGAGCAGTACTTC.

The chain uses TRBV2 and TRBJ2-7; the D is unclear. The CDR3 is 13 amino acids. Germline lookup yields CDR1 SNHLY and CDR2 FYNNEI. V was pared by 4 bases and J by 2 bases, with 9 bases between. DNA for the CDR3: TGTGCCAGCAGTGCCCGGACCACCTACGAGCAGTACTTC. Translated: CASSARTTYEQYF.

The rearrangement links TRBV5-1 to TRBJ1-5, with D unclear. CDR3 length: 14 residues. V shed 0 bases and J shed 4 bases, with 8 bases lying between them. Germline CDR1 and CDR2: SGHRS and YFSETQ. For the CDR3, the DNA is TGCGCCAGCAGCTTGGACAGCCCTAATCAGCCCCAGCATTTT. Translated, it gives CASSLDSPNQPQHF.

As DNA, the CDR3 is TGTGCCAGCAGTGCTAGGGACAATGAGCAGTTCTTC. Its protein product is CASSARDNEQFF. The chain employs TRBV27 and TRBJ2-1; D gene uncertain. Germline V gives CDR1 MNHEY, CDR2 SMNVEV (reference sequence). Trimming shortened V by 5 bases and J by 5 bases, and 7 bases separated the two germline ends. The CDR3 runs 12 residues.

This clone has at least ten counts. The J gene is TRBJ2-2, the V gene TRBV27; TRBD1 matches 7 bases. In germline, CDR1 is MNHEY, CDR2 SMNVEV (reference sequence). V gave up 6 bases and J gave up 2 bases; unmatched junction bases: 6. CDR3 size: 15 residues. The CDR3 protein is CASSVDRINTGELFF. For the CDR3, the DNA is TGTGCCAGCAGCGTGGACAGGATCAACACCGGGGAGCTGTTTTTT.

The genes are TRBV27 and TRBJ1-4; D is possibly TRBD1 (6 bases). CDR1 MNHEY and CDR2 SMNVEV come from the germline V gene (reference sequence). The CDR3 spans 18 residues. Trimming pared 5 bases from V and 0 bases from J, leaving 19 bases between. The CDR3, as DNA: TGTGCCAGCAGTCTCCATGGACAGCCTACTGCAACTAATGAAAAACTGTTTTTT. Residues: CASSLHGQPTATNEKLFF.

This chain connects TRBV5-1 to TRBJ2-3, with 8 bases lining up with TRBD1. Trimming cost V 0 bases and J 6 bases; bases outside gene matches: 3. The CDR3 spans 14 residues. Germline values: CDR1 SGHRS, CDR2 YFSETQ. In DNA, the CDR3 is TGCGCCAGCAGCTTGGCAGGGGGCGACGATACGCAGTATTTT. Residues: CASSLAGGDDTQYF.

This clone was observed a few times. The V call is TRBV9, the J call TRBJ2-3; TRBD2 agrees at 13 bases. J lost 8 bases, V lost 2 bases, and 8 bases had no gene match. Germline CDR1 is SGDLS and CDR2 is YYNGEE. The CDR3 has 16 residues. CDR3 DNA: TGTGCCAGCAGCGTGGATAGGACTAGCGGGAGTTCTACGCAGTATTTT. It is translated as CASSVDRTSGSSTQYF.

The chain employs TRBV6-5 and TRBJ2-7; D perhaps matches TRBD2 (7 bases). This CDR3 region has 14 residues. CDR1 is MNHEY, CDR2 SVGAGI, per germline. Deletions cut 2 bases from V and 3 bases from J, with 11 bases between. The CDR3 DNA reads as TGTGCCAGCAGTTACGGGAGGGGGAGCTACGAGCAGTACTTC. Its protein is CASSYGRGSYEQYF.

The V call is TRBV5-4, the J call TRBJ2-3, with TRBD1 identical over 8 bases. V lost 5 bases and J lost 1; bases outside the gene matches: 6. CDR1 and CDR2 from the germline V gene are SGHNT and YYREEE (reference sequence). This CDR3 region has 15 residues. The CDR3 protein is CASRTDRGGTDTQYF. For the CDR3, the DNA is TGTGCCAGCAGAACCGACAGGGGAGGCACAGATACGCAGTATTTT.